What follows are 27 T cell receptor beta chains derived from one specimen sequenced in a study of Graves' ophthalmopathy and Graves' hyperthyroidism. Amplification targeted the TCR beta CDR3 regions, with RNA transcripts as the source material. HTBI-primed first-round RT-PCR preceded second-round multiplex PCR. Each CDR3 protein is one row after TCRdb ran MiXCR on the multiplex PCR reads. The sample includes 350,000 to 400,000 distinct CDR3 sequences, approximately 16% of them seen just once. The sample was peripheral blood. These receptors originate from a woman aged 18-29 years with Graves' ophthalmopathy.

Many counts were recorded for this clonotype. As DNA, the CDR3 is TGCGCCAGCAGCGGGGACAGGGGGAACACTGAAGCTTTCTTT. It specifies CASSGDRGNTEAFF. The V call is TRBV5-1, the J call TRBJ1-1; TRBD1 agrees at 10 bases. Germline loops: CDR1 SGHRS, CDR2 YFSETQ. The CDR3 loop spans 14 amino acids. V shed 4 bases and J 1 base; nucleotides not matched to a gene: 1.

This clonotype was seen ten or more times. This chain joins TRBV5-1 and TRBJ2-7; D is ambiguous. Germline CDR1 SGHRS, CDR2 YFSETQ. V was pared by 2 bases and J by 2 bases, with 8 bases between. The CDR3 has 13 amino acids. As DNA, the CDR3 is TGCGCCAGCAGCTTCAACCAACCCTACGAGCAGTACTTC. Encoded protein: CASSFNQPYEQYF.

Many counts were recorded for this clonotype. This rearrangement joins TRBV6-5 to TRBJ2-7; D possibly matches TRBD1 or TRBD2 (5 bases each). In germline, CDR1 is MNHEY, CDR2 SVGAGI. V was cut by 7 bases and J by 1 base, with 17 bases left in between. The CDR3 is made up of 15 amino acids. For the CDR3, the DNA is TGTGCCAGCATCACGGGGACGGTATCGTCCTACGAGCAGTACTTC. This translates into CASITGTVSSYEQYF.

This clonotype was observed at least ten times. J is TRBJ1-5 and V is TRBV6-2 or TRBV6-3, with 8 bases lining up with TRBD1. Germline V gene sequence: CDR1 MNHEY, CDR2 SVGEGT. There are 15 residues in the CDR3. Unmatched junction bases numbered 8, after V lost 4 bases and J lost 6 bases. The DNA of the CDR3 is TGTGCCAGCAGTTCCCGGACAGGGAGGGGTCAGCCCCAGCATTTT. This encodes CASSSRTGRGQPQHF.

Only a few counts were recorded for this clonotype. This chain uses TRBV3-1 with TRBJ2-5, with D uncertain. The CDR3 has 15 residues. V shed 7 bases and J shed 6 bases, with 21 bases lying between them. The germline V gene has CDR1 LGHDT and CDR2 YNNKEL (reference sequence). The CDR3 loop reads CASTPFDRKGKTQYF. DNA of the CDR3: TGTGCCAGCACCCCTTTTGATAGAAAAGGAAAGACCCAGTACTTC.

This clonotype was observed many times. This chain links TRBV5-1 with TRBJ1-1; 7 positions agree with TRBD1. V was pared by 4 bases and J by 4 bases, with 7 bases of the junction left unmatched. CDR3 length equals 14 residues. In germline, CDR1 is SGHRS, CDR2 YFSETQ. This CDR3 reads CASSEQGPGTEAFF. DNA of the CDR3: TGCGCCAGCAGCGAACAGGGGCCGGGCACTGAAGCTTTCTTT.

This clonotype has at least ten counts. CDR3 coding DNA: TGTGCCAGCAGCGTGGCGGGGCGGACCGGGGAGCTGTTTTTT. This codes for CASSVAGRTGELFF. This rearrangement joins TRBV9 to TRBJ2-2, with D perhaps matching TRBD2 (6 bases). The germline V gene has CDR1 SGDLS and CDR2 YYNGEE. With 2 bases removed from V and 5 bases from J, the gap between germline ends came to 10 bases. The CDR3 spans 14 residues. Full variable domain (outside the CDR3, taken from reference TRBV9 and TRBJ2-2): DSGVTQTPKHLITATGQRVTLRCSPRSGDLSVYWYQQSLDQGLQFLIQYYNGEERAKGNILERFSAQQFPDLHSELNLSSLELGDSALYFCASSVAGRTGELFFGEGSRLTVL.

This clonotype was detected ten times or more. The V call is TRBV6-1, the J call TRBJ2-5, with 7 positions matching TRBD2. V trimming: 4 bases; J trimming: 0 bases; junction bases outside the gene matches: 2. Germline V CDR1 and CDR2: MNHNS, SASEGT. The CDR3 runs 14 residues. CDR3 sequence reads: CASSGLAYQETQYF. DNA of the CDR3: TGTGCCAGCAGTGGACTAGCCTACCAAGAGACCCAGTACTTC.

This clonotype appeared many times. The rearrangement uses TRBV29-1 and TRBJ1-2; 7 nucleotides match TRBD1. This CDR3 has 13 residues. Trimming at V came to 6 bases and at J to 4 bases, leaving 8 bases not matched to a gene. Looked up from germline, CDR1 is SQVTM and CDR2 is ANQGSEA. CDR3 residues: CSVLQGGSYGYTF. CDR3 coding DNA: TGCAGCGTCCTGCAGGGGGGTAGCTATGGCTACACCTTC.

In its sample, this clonotype was seen many times. This chain joins TRBV6-5 and TRBJ1-2; D gene uncertain. Trimming stripped 7 bases from V and 2 bases from J, with 11 bases between. The CDR3 is made up of 13 amino acids. CDR1 is MNHEY and CDR2 is SVGAGI in the germline V gene. DNA of the CDR3: TGTGCCAGCACCGAGCGTATGAACTATGGCTACACCTTC. Residues: CASTERMNYGYTF.

The chain links TRBV20-1 to TRBJ2-5; D might be TRBD1 (5 bases). CDR3 size: 15 residues. The ends were cut back, 3 bases at V and 5 bases at J, with 19 bases in the middle. Germline V gene sequence: CDR1 DFQATT, CDR2 SNEGSKA (reference sequence). The CDR3 DNA reads as TGCAGTGCTAGCCGACCTCTGGGGAAGGGGGAGACCCAGTACTTC. Its protein is CSASRPLGKGETQYF.

The V call is TRBV29-1, the J call TRBJ2-2; D unclear. The V end was cut by 7 bases, the J end by 1 base, with 16 bases between. Germline V gives CDR1 SQVTM, CDR2 ANQGSEA. CDR3 size: 15 residues. As DNA, the CDR3 is TGCAGCGCATCGACACGCATGGTGAACACCGGGGAGCTGTTTTTT. Its protein product is CSASTRMVNTGELFF.

Ten or more counts support this clonotype. The CDR3 DNA reads TGTGCCAGCAGCCCTTTATGGACAGTGAACACTGAAGCTTTCTTT. This encodes CASSPLWTVNTEAFF. The rearrangement links TRBV28 to TRBJ1-1; a weak D match, TRBD1 (6 bases). CDR1 is MDHEN and CDR2 is SYDVKM in the germline V gene. This CDR3 has 15 residues. Trimming cost V 6 bases and J 0 bases, with 14 bases left between them.

This clonotype has at least ten counts. The CDR3 nucleotides are TGTGCCAGCAGTTACTCTGAAGGGACAGGGGACTCCGGGCAGTACTTC. Translated: CASSYSEGTGDSGQYF. V usage is TRBV6-5 and J usage is TRBJ2-7, with 10 bases aligning to TRBD1. The CDR3 is made up of 16 amino acids. The germline V gene encodes CDR1 MNHEY and CDR2 SVGAGI. J gave up 9 bases and V 0 bases, and 11 bases lay outside the gene matches.

This clonotype has just a few counts. The J gene is TRBJ2-2, the V gene TRBV5-1, with TRBD2 matching over 9 bases. The V and J ends lost 4 bases and 3 bases, in that order; junction bases with no gene match: 16. Germline-derived CDR1 and CDR2 are SGHRS and YFSETQ. CDR3 length equals 19 residues. The CDR3 reads CASSPASGGPWMYTGELFF. For the CDR3, the DNA is TGCGCCAGCAGCCCGGCGAGCGGGGGGCCCTGGATGTACACCGGGGAGCTGTTTTTT.

This clonotype was recorded many times. This rearrangement joins TRBV6-4 to TRBJ1-5; D is ambiguous. Germline CDR1 MRHNA, CDR2 SNTAGT. Trimming stripped 3 bases from V and 6 bases from J, with 9 bases between. The CDR3 is 13 residues long. The CDR3: CASSEVRGQPQHF. The CDR3 DNA sequence: TGTGCCAGCAGTGAAGTGCGAGGTCAGCCCCAGCATTTT.

This clonotype was seen a handful of times. The rearrangement joins TRBV9 to TRBJ1-1; D is possibly TRBD1 (5 bases). CDR3 length: 15 amino acids. V lost 1 base, J lost 0 bases, and 10 bases lay in between. CDR1 SGDLS and CDR2 YYNGEE come from the germline V gene. CDR3 nucleotides: TGTGCCAGCAGCGTACGGGACGGGGTGAACACTGAAGCTTTCTTT. Its protein product is CASSVRDGVNTEAFF.

This clonotype has at least ten counts. The chain's CDR3 is CAWSVRDGYTF. The CDR3 DNA follows: TGTGCCTGGAGTGTAAGGGATGGCTACACCTTC. This chain uses TRBV30 with TRBJ1-2; D gene uncertain. Trimming removed 0 bases from V and 6 bases from J, with 5 bases in between. The V gene's germline CDR1 is GTSNPN and CDR2 SVGIG (reference sequence). This CDR3 region has 11 residues.

This clonotype was recorded at least ten times. The chain links TRBV5-1 to TRBJ2-7; D might be TRBD1 (6 bases). Trimming stripped 5 bases from V and 1 base from J, with 13 bases between. The CDR3 is 14 residues long. The germline CDR1 and CDR2 sequences are SGHRS and YFSETQ. CDR3 in DNA: TGCGCCAGCAGATTAGAAAGGGGGTCCTACGAGCAGTACTTC. It specifies CASRLERGSYEQYF. Together with reference TRBV5-1 and TRBJ2-7, the CDR3 gives the full variable domain: KAGVTQTPRYLIKTRGQQVTLSCSPISGHRSVSWYQQTPGQGLQFLFEYFSETQRNKGNFPGRFSGRQFSNSRSEMNVSTLELGDSALYLCASRLERGSYEQYFGPGTRLTVT.

This clonotype was counted ten times or more. The V call is TRBV9, the J call TRBJ1-3, with D perhaps TRBD1 (5 bases). This CDR3 region has 16 residues. Germline assignment: CDR1 SGDLS and CDR2 YYNGEE. V lost 0 bases and J lost 8, with 18 bases in between. The CDR3 protein is CASSVGFDSRVHTIYF. The CDR3, as DNA: TGTGCCAGCAGCGTAGGCTTCGACAGCCGGGTGCACACCATATATTTT. The full variable domain, its missing parts supplied by reference TRBV9 and TRBJ1-3, is DSGVTQTPKHLITATGQRVTLRCSPRSGDLSVYWYQQSLDQGLQFLIQYYNGEERAKGNILERFSAQQFPDLHSELNLSSLELGDSALYFCASSVGFDSRVHTIYFGEGSWLTVV.

This clonotype was seen ten or more times. The gene calls are TRBV27 and TRBJ1-6; D is undetermined. CDR3 length equals 11 residues. The V and J ends lost 6 bases and 9 bases respectively, with 6 bases between them. Germline-derived CDR1 and CDR2 are MNHEY and SMNVEV (reference sequence). Here the CDR3 DNA reads TGTGCCAGCAGGCCCACTTCACCCCTCCACTTT. Residues: CASRPTSPLHF.

This clonotype was seen many times. J is TRBJ1-1 and V is TRBV29-1; D unresolved. Trimming left V 7 bases short and J 0 bases short, with 15 bases between. CDR1 is SQVTM, CDR2 ANQGSEA, per germline. There are 14 residues in the CDR3. Written as DNA, the CDR3 is TGCAGCGCCCGGGGAAAAGCTATGAACACTGAAGCTTTCTTT. This codes for CSARGKAMNTEAFF.

This sequence joins TRBV7-6 and TRBJ2-2; no clear D gene. V shed 5 bases and J shed 7 bases, with 17 bases lying between them. The germline gives CDR1 SGHVS, CDR2 FNYEAQ. The CDR3 covers 15 residues. The CDR3 is CASSITGSRDGELFF. DNA of the CDR3: TGTGCCAGCAGCATCACCGGGTCCCGAGACGGGGAGCTGTTTTTT.

This clonotype was observed many times. This chain joins TRBV7-2 and TRBJ2-7; 8 nucleotides align to TRBD1. The germline V gene encodes CDR1 SGHTA and CDR2 FQGNSA. This CDR3 region has 16 residues. V was pared by 5 bases and J by 5 bases, with 14 bases of the junction left unmatched. The CDR3 protein is CASSPLGTGGRDEQYF. CDR3 sequence (DNA): TGTGCCAGCAGCCCCCTTGGCACAGGGGGTCGGGACGAGCAGTACTTC.

In this sample, this clonotype turned up many times. The J gene is TRBJ1-5, the V gene TRBV30; D is unresolved. The CDR3 extends over 13 amino acids. Trimming took off 1 base at V and 3 bases at J, with 7 bases between the two ends. CDR1 and CDR2 from the germline V gene are GTSNPN and SVGIG (reference sequence). Here the CDR3 reads CAWSEGNNQPQHF. CDR3 bases: TGTGCCTGGAGTGAAGGGAACAATCAGCCCCAGCATTTT.

The J gene is TRBJ2-3, the V gene TRBV11-2; D gene unclear. The V end lost 2 bases, the J end lost 4 bases, and 10 bases lay between the germline ends. CDR3 size: 14 residues. Germline-derived CDR1 and CDR2 are SGHAT and FQNNGV. In DNA form, the CDR3 reads TGTGCCAGCAGCTTACAATACGGAGCAGATACGCAGTATTTT. It yields the protein CASSLQYGADTQYF. The complete variable domain, with remaining parts taken from reference TRBV11-2 and TRBJ2-3, reads EAGVAQSPRYKIIEKRQSVAFWCNPISGHATLYWYQQILGQGPKLLIQFQNNGVVDDSQLPKDRFSAERLKGVDSTLKIQPAKLEDSAVYLCASSLQYGADTQYFGPGTRLTVL.

This clonotype was recorded many times. J is TRBJ1-1 and V is TRBV20-1; TRBD1 matches 7 bases. This CDR3 has 14 residues. Germline V lookup: CDR1 DFQATT, CDR2 SNEGSKA (reference sequence). V shed 6 bases and J 1 base; nucleotides not matched to a gene: 8. Here the CDR3 DNA reads TGCAGTGCGCCCCGACAGGGTTGGAACACTGAAGCTTTCTTT. Encoded protein: CSAPRQGWNTEAFF.